Each of the 17 T cell receptor beta chains below was sequenced from the same sample in a study of spatial heterogeneity in lung cancer. Regarding time point: sample taken at primary tumor resection. Unsorted whole RNA from tumor, nontumor lung or frozen PBMC underwent sequencing. TCRdb re-called the 5' RACE reads through MiXCR, storing one row per CDR3 protein. Here the sample spans under 40,000 distinct CDR3 sequences, around 5.5% being singletons. This sample comprised PBMCs, obtained at surgery. Receptors originate from a female donor with early-stage non-small cell lung cancer.

The table lists this clonotype with many counts. The chain combines TRBV2 with TRBJ2-3; TRBD2 matches 8 bases. Per the germline V gene, CDR1 is SNHLY and CDR2 is FYNNEI. The CDR3 runs to 14 residues. The junction had 5 bases not matched to a gene; V was cut back by 6 bases and J by 3 bases. CDR3 region: CASRAGTRTDTQYF. In DNA, the CDR3 is TGTGCCAGCAGGGCCGGGACTAGAACAGATACGCAGTATTTT.

This clonotype was recorded many times. This rearrangement joins TRBV3-1 to TRBJ2-1; TRBD2 matches 10 bases. Trimming took 0 bases from V and 5 from J; bases not matched to a gene: 10. Germline V gene lookup returns CDR1 LGHDT and CDR2 YNNKEL (reference sequence). The CDR3 covers 18 residues. DNA of the CDR3: TGTGCCAGCAGCCAAGAAATTCAGCGGGGGGGCCTGAACAATGAGCAGTTCTTC. Amino acid sequence: CASSQEIQRGGLNNEQFF.

This clonotype was seen ten or more times. This chain links TRBV4-1 with TRBJ2-3, with D possibly TRBD1 on 6 matching bases. V was shortened by 0 bases and J by 4 bases, with 17 bases between the two germline ends. The CDR3 runs 17 residues. In germline, CDR1 is MGHRA, CDR2 YSYEKL. CDR3 sequence: CASSQDGARQGSDTQYF. CDR3 bases: TGCGCCAGCAGCCAAGATGGGGCCCGGCAGGGGTCAGATACGCAGTATTTT.

This clonotype was seen ten or more times. The chain joins TRBV29-1 to TRBJ2-5; D is uncertain. Trimming removed 2 bases at V and 1 base at J, with 8 bases between. This CDR3 spans 13 amino acids. From germline, CDR1 is SQVTM and CDR2 ANQGSEA. The CDR3: CSVERGIQETQYF. CDR3 sequence (DNA): TGCAGCGTTGAAAGAGGAATCCAAGAGACCCAGTACTTC.

This clonotype showed up many times. This sequence joins TRBV5-1 and TRBJ2-3; D might be TRBD1 (6 bases). V was pared by 4 bases and J by 4 bases, with 16 bases between. The V gene's germline CDR1 is SGHRS and CDR2 YFSETQ. There are 15 residues in the CDR3. CDR3 bases: TGCGCCAGCAGCCGACAGGTTGCAGAGTCAGATACGCAGTATTTT. Translation: CASSRQVAESDTQYF. The full variable domain, rest sourced from reference TRBV5-1 and TRBJ2-3, is KAGVTQTPRYLIKTRGQQVTLSCSPISGHRSVSWYQQTPGQGLQFLFEYFSETQRNKGNFPGRFSGRQFSNSRSEMNVSTLELGDSALYLCASSRQVAESDTQYFGPGTRLTVL.

J is TRBJ2-1 and V is TRBV11-1; 10 bases match TRBD2. CDR1 and CDR2 (germline): SGHAT, FQDESV (reference sequence). V shed 5 bases, J shed 6 bases, and the junction held 7 bases outside the gene matches. This CDR3 spans 15 amino acids. The CDR3 nucleotides are TGTGCCAGCAGCCCCAAGCGGGGGGGTCGCAATGAGCAGTTCTTC. Translation gives CASSPKRGGRNEQFF.

The gene calls are TRBV6-6 and TRBJ2-2; TRBD2 matches at 11 bases. Germline CDR1 reads MNHNY; CDR2 reads SVGAGI (reference sequence). The V segment lost 7 bases and the J segment 7 bases; nucleotides outside the gene matches: 8. This CDR3 comprises 15 residues. The CDR3 DNA reads as TGTGCCAGCACTCTAGCGGGGGGTAAAAGCGGGGAGCTGTTTTTT. Translation: CASTLAGGKSGELFF.

This clonotype has ten or more counts. The chain carries TRBV11-1 and TRBJ2-1; TRBD1 matches at 8 bases. Germline V lookup: CDR1 SGHAT, CDR2 FQDESV (reference sequence). This CDR3 has 14 residues. The ends lost 1 base at V and 13 bases at J; junction bases unmatched: 9. CDR3 sequence: CASSLVRGPEGQFF. CDR3 DNA sequence: TGTGCCAGCAGCTTAGTCAGGGGGCCCGAAGGACAGTTCTTC.

This clonotype was picked up many times. V and J are TRBV2 and TRBJ2-1; 9 positions match TRBD2. The V and J ends lost 7 bases and 13 bases, in that order; junction bases with no gene match: 14. The CDR3 length is 14 residues. In germline, CDR1 is SNHLY, CDR2 FYNNEI. In DNA, the CDR3 is TGTGCCAGCACCACCGGCGGGGGGGCCTTGGTTCAGTTCTTC. Translation: CASTTGGGALVQFF.

The chain couples TRBV7-9 to TRBJ1-1; D is unclear. Germline V gives CDR1 SEHNR, CDR2 FQNEAQ (reference sequence). The length of the CDR3 is 12 residues. The germline V and J ends were trimmed by 1 base and 10 bases, with 10 bases remaining between them. CDR3 nucleotides: TGTGCCAGCAGCTTAGACAGTCTCGGAGCTTTCTTT. Translating gives CASSLDSLGAFF.

This clonotype appeared many times. V is TRBV9 and J is TRBJ2-7; possible D gene TRBD1, 8 bases. Germline assignment: CDR1 SGDLS and CDR2 YYNGEE. The CDR3 has 15 amino acids. The V end was cut by 2 bases, the J end by 4 bases, with 16 bases between. CDR3 DNA sequence: TGTGCCAGCAGCGTTAGTGGACAGGGAGGGTACGAGCAGTACTTC. Protein product: CASSVSGQGGYEQYF. Based on the CDR3 plus reference TRBV9 and TRBJ2-7, the full variable domain is DSGVTQTPKHLITATGQRVTLRCSPRSGDLSVYWYQQSLDQGLQFLIQYYNGEERAKGNILERFSAQQFPDLHSELNLSSLELGDSALYFCASSVSGQGGYEQYFGPGTRLTVT.

The chain is built from TRBV20-1 and TRBJ1-5; 10 nucleotides match TRBD1. After removal of 3 bases from V and 4 bases from J, the junction contained 9 bases not matched to a gene. The CDR3 consists of 16 residues. The germline V gene encodes CDR1 DFQATT and CDR2 SNEGSKA (reference sequence). The CDR3 loop is CSARTGGAPANQPQHF. Here the CDR3 DNA reads TGCAGTGCTAGGACAGGGGGCGCCCCGGCAAATCAGCCCCAGCATTTT.

This clonotype was counted between two and nine times. The CDR3: CASSRQATSTRNTEAFF. CDR3 DNA sequence: TGTGCCAGCAGCCGACAGGCGACCTCTACCCGGAACACTGAAGCTTTCTTT. V usage is TRBV3-1 and J usage is TRBJ1-1, with a weak D call TRBD1 (6 bases). CDR3 length: 17 residues. Germline CDR1 LGHDT, CDR2 YNNKEL (reference sequence). V was shortened by 4 bases and J by 1 base, with 19 bases between the two germline ends.

The chain employs TRBV7-2 and TRBJ2-5, with 12 bases fitting TRBD2. Germline V CDR1 and CDR2: SGHTA, FQGNSA. V lost 5 bases to trimming and J lost 2 bases; unmatched junction nucleotides: 6. The CDR3 spans 16 residues. Here the CDR3 DNA reads TGTGCCAGCAGCAAGGGTCTAGCGGGGGGGCAAGAGACCCAGTACTTC. Amino acid sequence: CASSKGLAGGQETQYF.

This clonotype came up many times. The J gene is TRBJ2-6, the V gene TRBV25-1; the D gene is possibly TRBD2 (5 bases). The CDR3 loop spans 17 amino acids. The ends were cut back, 2 bases at V and 2 bases at J, with 13 bases in the middle. Germline CDR1 and CDR2: MGHDK and SYGVNS. The CDR3 bases are TGTGCCAGCAGTGAAGCGGCAGGACTCGCTGGGGCCAACGTCCTGACTTTC. Translated, it gives CASSEAAGLAGANVLTF.

This clonotype showed up just a few times. V usage is TRBV27 and J usage is TRBJ1-6; 9 bases line up with TRBD1. Germline trimming cut 4 bases from V and 7 bases from J; bases unmatched to any gene: 11. CDR1 is MNHEY, CDR2 SMNVEV, per germline (reference sequence). CDR3 length equals 17 residues. CDR3 nucleotide sequence: TGTGCCAGCAGTTCGCCCCCTGGACAGGGGAGGAATTCACCCCTCCACTTT. Protein sequence: CASSSPPGQGRNSPLHF.

This clonotype was seen many times. This rearrangement joins TRBV23-1 to TRBJ2-5, with TRBD1 matching over 10 bases. TRBV23-1 is flagged as an ORF with uncertain function. Trimming cost V 7 bases and J 4 bases; bases outside gene matches: 9. The CDR3 runs 15 residues. CDR3 DNA sequence: TGCGCCAGCACCCCGGGACAGGGGTGTCGAGAGACCCAGTACTTC. It encodes CASTPGQGCRETQYF.